This T cell receptor (beta chain) was obtained from a study of blood T cell repertoires in COVID-19. Overall study: The United States, Italy and Spain supplied acute and convalescent COVID-19 samples. The analysed material was cDNA or gDNA that came from T cells, B-cell-depleted T cells, or PBMCs.

Trimming took off 7 bases at V and 1 base at J, with 5 bases between the two ends. The CDR3 is 11 residues long. Germline assignment: CDR1 SGDLS and CDR2 YYNGEE. Clones were sequenced by immunoSEQ multiplex PCR, and TCRdb holds only the in-frame ones, with some missing. The profile covers over 130,000 clones, with approximately 80% appearing a single time and around 2.2% taken by the ten largest. V and J are TRBV9 and TRBJ1-2; D may be TRBD1 (5 bases). This receptor was taken from a man in his 70s with acute or convalescent COVID-19. Sequenced material: peripheral blood. Written as DNA, the CDR3 is TGTGCCAGCGACAGTAACTATGGCTACACCTTC. Translating gives CASDSNYGYTF.